The clone carrying this TCR beta chain was seen more than once but under ten times. The antigen is unknown. The V segment lost 3 bases and the J segment 6 bases; nucleotides outside the gene matches: 6. CDR1 and CDR2 from the germline V gene are MDHEN and SYDVKM. The CDR3 is 15 amino acids. This entry belongs to a study of T-cell memory formation after mild COVID-19. Across the whole study: The study found TCR clusters largely donor specific.

Study-wide findings and caveats: What remained unconfirmed was the SARS-CoV-2 specificity of second-wave clones peaking on day 37. The study found contracting CD4+ clones mainly in CM and EM and contracting CD8+ clones in EMRA.

Researchers used 5'RACE with constant-segment primers to make TCR alpha and TCR beta cDNA libraries that carry sample barcodes and UMIs. A single record per CDR3 protein comes from TCRdb applying MiXCR to the 5' RACE reads. This repertoire shows approximately 250,000 distinct CDR3 sequences, roughly 16% found once; its top ten account for approximately 23%. Sequencing was done on a sample of PBMCs or a T cell subset sorted from them (not recorded which). The TCR comes from a man between 18 and 29 years old who had mild COVID-19 (a few samples of this study predate the infection). Cell type and time point are not known. The chain recombines TRBV28 with TRBJ2-1, with 9 bases matching TRBD1. This CDR3 is CASSFRTGERNEQFF. The CDR3 DNA reads as TGTGCCAGCAGTTTCAGGACAGGGGAGCGCAATGAGCAGTTCTTC.